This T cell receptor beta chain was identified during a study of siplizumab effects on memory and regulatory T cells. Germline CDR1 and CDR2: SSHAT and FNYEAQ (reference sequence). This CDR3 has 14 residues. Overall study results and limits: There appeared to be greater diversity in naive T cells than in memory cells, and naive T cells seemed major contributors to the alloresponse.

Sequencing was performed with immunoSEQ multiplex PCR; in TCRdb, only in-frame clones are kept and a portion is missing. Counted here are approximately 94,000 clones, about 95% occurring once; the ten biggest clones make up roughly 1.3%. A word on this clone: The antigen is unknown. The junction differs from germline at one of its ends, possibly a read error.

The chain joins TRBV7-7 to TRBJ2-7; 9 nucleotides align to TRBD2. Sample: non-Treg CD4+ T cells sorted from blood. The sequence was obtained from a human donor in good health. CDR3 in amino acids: CASSLNILAGEQYF. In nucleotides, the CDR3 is TGTGCTAGCAGCTTAAATATCCTAGCGGGGGAGCAGTACTTC.